What follows is one T cell receptor (beta chain) and its context. This entry belongs to a study of CDR3 diversity in severe acne. This CDR3 is 13 amino acids long. The germline V gene encodes CDR1 SGHRS and CDR2 YFSETQ. The V and J ends lost 4 bases and 10 bases respectively, with 12 bases between them. TCRdb re-called the PCR reads through MiXCR, storing one row per CDR3 protein. The table includes about 85,000 distinct CDR3 sequences, 48% detected once. The clonotype was recovered from a male donor in good health, serving as a control. This chain connects TRBV5-1 to TRBJ1-6; D is unresolved. The sequenced material came from blood. The CDR3 spells CASSGNIGSPLHF. For the CDR3, the DNA is TGCGCCAGCAGCGGTAACATAGGATCACCCCTCCACTTT.